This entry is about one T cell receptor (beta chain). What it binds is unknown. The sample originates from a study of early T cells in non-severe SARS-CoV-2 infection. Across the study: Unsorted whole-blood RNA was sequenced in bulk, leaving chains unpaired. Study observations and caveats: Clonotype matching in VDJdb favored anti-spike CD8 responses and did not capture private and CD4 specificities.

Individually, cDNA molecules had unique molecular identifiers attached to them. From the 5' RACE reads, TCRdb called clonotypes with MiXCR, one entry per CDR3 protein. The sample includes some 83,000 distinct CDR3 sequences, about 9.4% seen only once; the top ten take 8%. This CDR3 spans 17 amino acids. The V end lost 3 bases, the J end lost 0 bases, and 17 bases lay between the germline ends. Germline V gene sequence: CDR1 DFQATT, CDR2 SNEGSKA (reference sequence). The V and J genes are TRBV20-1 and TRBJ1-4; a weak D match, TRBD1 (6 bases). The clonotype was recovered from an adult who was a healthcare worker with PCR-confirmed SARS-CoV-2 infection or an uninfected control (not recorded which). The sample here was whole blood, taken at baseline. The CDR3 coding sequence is TGCAGTGCTAGGAGGTCAGGGGCCGCCGCAACTAATGAAAAACTGTTTTTT. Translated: CSARRSGAAATNEKLFF.